The 7 T cell receptor beta chains below come from one sample, sequenced in a study of beta chain features in type 1 diabetes. Reverse transcribing all isolated RNA meant expressed TCRB transcripts were sequenced. TCRdb keeps only in-frame clones here, not all; method: immunoSEQ multiplex PCR. The sample has 300,000 to 400,000 clones, around an eighth seen once. Input material: naive CD4+ T cells from blood. The source is a man in his late teens or twenties in good health.

The chain is built from TRBV7-3 and TRBJ1-2; D possibly corresponds to TRBD1 (5 bases). Germline CDR1 is SGHTA and CDR2 is FQGTGA. V shed 5 bases and J shed 2 bases, with 9 bases lying between them. CDR3 length equals 13 residues. The CDR3, as DNA: TGTGCCAGCAGCCGCGGGACGAACTATGGCTACACCTTC. Translation: CASSRGTNYGYTF. Based on the CDR3 plus reference TRBV7-3 and TRBJ1-2, the full variable domain is GAGVSQTPSNKVTEKGKYVELRCDPISGHTALYWYRQSLGQGPEFLIYFQGTGAADDSGLPNDRFFAVRPEGSVSTLKIQRTERGDSAVYLCASSRGTNYGYTFGSGTRLTVV.

The genes are TRBV11-2 and TRBJ2-2, with a possible D match to TRBD2 (6 bases). Germline CDR1 is SGHAT and CDR2 is FQNNGV. The CDR3 runs 16 residues. Trimming took 0 bases from V and 1 from J, leaving 9 bases between them. This chain's CDR3 is CASSLDRGMNTGELFF. CDR3 DNA sequence: TGTGCCAGCAGCTTAGATCGGGGGATGAACACCGGGGAGCTGTTTTTT.

The rearrangement uses TRBV11-3 and TRBJ2-1; 8 bases agree with TRBD1. Germline CDR1 SGHNT, CDR2 YENEEA. The CDR3 contains 15 residues. The V gene end was trimmed by 5 bases and the J gene end by 5 bases; junction bases not matched to a gene: 8. The CDR3 coding sequence is TGTGCCAGCAGCCCACGGACAGGGAGGAACAATGAGCAGTTCTTC. Its translation is CASSPRTGRNNEQFF.

Written as DNA, the CDR3 is TGTGCCAGCAGCCAAAGTTACATCGACAGTTCCCCTGGGGCCAACGTCCTGACTTTC. Its translation is CASSQSYIDSSPGANVLTF. The chain recombines TRBV7-9 with TRBJ2-6, with D possibly matching TRBD1 (5 bases). V was cut by 5 bases and J by 2 bases, with 22 bases left in between. The CDR3 loop spans 19 amino acids. Germline V gene sequence: CDR1 SEHNR, CDR2 FQNEAQ (reference sequence).

This clone was counted a few times. V usage is TRBV2 and J usage is TRBJ1-5; TRBD1 is a possible D gene (5 bases). V was cut by 3 bases and J by 4 bases, with 10 bases left in between. Germline V gene lookup returns CDR1 SNHLY and CDR2 FYNNEI. The CDR3 spans 14 residues. In nucleotides, the CDR3 is TGTGCCAGCAGTGACAGGGATGAGAATCAGCCCCAGCATTTT. Translated: CASSDRDENQPQHF.

The J gene is TRBJ2-1, the V gene TRBV5-4, with TRBD2 identical over 12 bases. Germline CDR1 SGHNT, CDR2 YYREEE (reference sequence). Trimming at V came to 0 bases and at J to 9 bases, leaving 7 bases not matched to a gene. The CDR3 sequence is 16 residues long. Here the CDR3 DNA reads TGTGCCAGCAGCTTGGGACTAGCGGGAGTGGGTAGTGAGCAGTTCTTC. Translated: CASSLGLAGVGSEQFF.

This clone came up a few times. The chain combines TRBV10-3 with TRBJ2-3; D may be TRBD1 (6 bases). The V gene lost 6 bases and the J gene lost 2 bases, with 12 bases spanning the gap. CDR1 and CDR2 (germline): ENHRY, SYGVKD. This CDR3 comprises 14 residues. This CDR3 is CAIRTRTDTDTQYF. The DNA of the CDR3 is TGTGCCATCAGGACTCGGACAGACACAGATACGCAGTATTTT.